These T cell receptor beta chains were read from a single sample in a study of T cell responses to AZD1222 COVID-19 vaccine. Some clones are missing from TCRdb's copy, which holds only in-frame ones; the method was immunoSEQ multiplex PCR. The sample includes more than 150,000 clones, 85% to 95% of them seen just once. This specimen consisted of peripheral blood, obtained 28 days after the second AZD1222 dose. These receptors were obtained from an adult who received the AZD1222 COVID-19 vaccine. CDR3s leave out the opening cysteine and the closing phenylalanine or tryptophan. Size values are once, few and many counts, or a class for expanded clones, and some rows have none.

V,J,size,CDR3
TRBV14,TRBJ2-7,NA,ASSQDHGQGASEQY
TRBV5-1,TRBJ2-1,NA,ASSSTRLQF
TRBV7-3,TRBJ2-3,NA,ASSLTSGGFTNTQY
TRBV4-3,TRBJ1-3,NA,ASSQDNTYGNTIY
TRBV3-1/TRBV3-2,TRBJ1-2,NA,ASSQDGDGYT
TRBV4-1,TRBJ1-5,NA,ASSQDEGGAHQPQH
TRBV6-1,TRBJ1-5,once,ASSEYPQPQH
TRBV7-3,TRBJ1-2,once,ASSLDGNYGYT
TRBV5-1,TRBJ1-1,NA,ASGPNRASGEAF
TRBV3-1/TRBV3-2,TRBJ1-4,NA,ASSHARGGFGPTATNEKLF
TRBV4-3,TRBJ1-2,NA,ASSQVTANYGYT
TRBV5-1,TRBJ1-6,NA,ASSLGQGFNNSPLH
TRBV30,TRBJ2-3,NA,AWSVRGSTDTQY
TRBV21-1,TRBJ1-5,NA,ASSKGARTSNQPQH
TRBV4-1,TRBJ1-5,few,ASSQATGGGSNQPQH
TRBV10-2,TRBJ1-1,NA,ASSEFLGAHTEAF
TRBV19,TRBJ1-1,NA,ASSITGHAF
TRBV28,TRBJ1-4,NA,ASKTHDRTEKLF
TRBV11-2,TRBJ1-1,NA,ASSLGWTANTEAF
TRBV18,TRBJ2-1,NA,ASSPGTSGVNEQF
TRBV5-4,TRBJ2-1,NA,ASSSQSYNEQF
TRBV7-2,TRBJ2-7,NA,ASSVGLGGYEQY
TRBV24-1,TRBJ2-1,NA,ATSDLNGRTYNEQF
TRBV28,TRBJ2-7,NA,ASRPGQGREQY
TRBV3-1/TRBV3-2,TRBJ2-5,NA,ASSQAGTGGETQY
TRBV6-5,TRBJ1-2,NA,ASSYSQGAGGYT
TRBV5-1,TRBJ1-2,NA,ASSPGQGFYGYT
TRBV5-1,TRBJ2-3,NA,ASSLLRDVGTDTQY
TRBV10-3,TRBJ2-7,once,AISETTGGISYEQY
TRBV5-8,TRBJ2-7,NA,ASTDSGTDLSYEQY
TRBV9,TRBJ1-4,once,ASSPGGATNEKLF
TRBV29-1,TRBJ1-6,once,SVRRGGDSPLH
TRBV5-4,TRBJ1-2,NA,ASSLLSMGSPYGYT
TRBV19,TRBJ2-7,NA,ASSIVDSFHEQY
TRBV6-4,TRBJ2-6,few,ASSGTSGANVLT
TRBV27,TRBJ1-1,NA,ASSFGTGNTEAF
TRBV6-5,TRBJ1-1,NA,ASSYWTGGNTEAF
TRBV11-3,TRBJ2-7,NA,ASSGTSGGTYEQY
TRBV5-1,TRBJ1-1,NA,ASSSQGATTEAF
TRBV4-1,TRBJ2-7,NA,ASSQGPGQGYEQY
TRBV15,TRBJ1-5,NA,ATSRDLRGGQPQH
TRBV7-3,TRBJ2-1,NA,ASSLSSYNEQF
TRBV15,TRBJ1-1,NA,ATRETGLNTEAF
TRBV30,TRBJ2-7,NA,ACPEGDNPYEQY
TRBV5-4,TRBJ2-5,few,ASSWTFPSGTQY
TRBV7-9,TRBJ2-7,NA,ASSLPAGGMDEQY
TRBV18,TRBJ1-5,NA,ASSDNQPQH
TRBV4-3,TRBJ2-6,NA,ASSPGASGANVLT